Following are 22 T cell receptor beta chains from one sample sequenced in a study of T-cell memory formation after mild COVID-19. TCRdb re-derived calls from the 5' RACE reads in MiXCR, one entry per CDR3 protein. The sample has approximately 350,000 distinct CDR3 sequences; over 25% are singletons. Sequencing was carried out using PBMCs or a T cell subset sorted from them (not recorded which). The receptors shown here come from an adult woman who had mild COVID-19 (a few samples of this study predate the infection). Cell type and time point are not known.

V and J are TRBV9 and TRBJ2-5; D gene uncertain. The CDR3 runs 15 residues. With 0 bases removed from V and 2 bases from J, the gap between germline ends came to 11 bases. Germline lookup yields CDR1 SGDLS and CDR2 YYNGEE. The DNA of the CDR3 is TGTGCCAGCAGCGTAGCAACAGCGTTACAAGAGACCCAGTACTTC. Its translation is CASSVATALQETQYF.

This clonotype has only a few counts. V usage is TRBV4-1 and J usage is TRBJ2-7; maybe TRBD2 (6 bases). V was shortened by 2 bases and J by 3 bases, with 14 bases between the two germline ends. Per the germline V gene, CDR1 is MGHRA and CDR2 is YSYEKL. The CDR3 is 15 residues long. The CDR3 spells CASSQPGLGNYEQYF. The CDR3 DNA sequence: TGCGCCAGCAGCCAACCGGGACTGGGAAACTACGAGCAGTACTTC.

V is TRBV29-1 and J is TRBJ2-7; 10 nucleotides align to TRBD1. Trimming removed 6 bases from V and 5 bases from J; junction bases left unmatched: 7. The CDR3 has 13 amino acids. The germline CDR1 and CDR2 sequences are SQVTM and ANQGSEA. CDR3 sequence (DNA): TGCAGCGTGAGACCGGGACAGGGGAACGAGCAGTACTTC. This encodes CSVRPGQGNEQYF.

This clonotype was seen a few times. The chain is built from TRBV12-3 or TRBV12-4 and TRBJ2-5; D gene unclear. This CDR3 is built from 13 residues. Trimming took off 6 bases at V and 5 bases at J, with 13 bases between the two ends. The DNA of the CDR3 is TGTGCCAGCAGCACCCTCTATCAGGAGACCCAGTACTTC. It encodes CASSTLYQETQYF.

This clonotype has only a few counts. The chain employs TRBV11-2 and TRBJ2-1; D is possibly TRBD1 or TRBD2 (5 bases each). CDR1 and CDR2 from the germline V gene are SGHAT and FQNNGV. Trimming removed 8 bases from V and 1 base from J, with 9 bases in between. This CDR3 comprises 13 residues. The CDR3 DNA is TGTGCCAGCGTGGGGACGTCCTACAATGAGCAGTTCTTC. It codes for CASVGTSYNEQFF.

The table lists this clonotype with many counts. The chain is built from TRBV20-1 and TRBJ1-5, with D possibly TRBD1 on 6 matching bases. The CDR3 has 16 amino acids. Germline V lookup: CDR1 DFQATT, CDR2 SNEGSKA (reference sequence). Trimming left V 0 bases short and J 4 bases short, with 16 bases between. The DNA of the CDR3 is TGCAGTGCTAGAGATTCCCGCAGGGGTAGAAATCAGCCCCAGCATTTT. It codes for CSARDSRRGRNQPQHF.

In its sample, this clonotype was seen a few times. The chain joins TRBV6-1 to TRBJ1-2; perhaps TRBD1 as D (6 bases). CDR1 is MNHNS and CDR2 is SASEGT in the germline V gene. The CDR3 length is 13 residues. V was cut by 9 bases and J by 0 bases, with 11 bases left in between. CDR3 residues: CASNRDTNYGYTF. The DNA for the CDR3 is TGTGCCAGTAACAGGGACACTAACTATGGCTACACCTTC.

V gene TRBV4-1 combines with J gene TRBJ1-5; TRBD1 agrees at 10 bases. From germline, CDR1 is MGHRA and CDR2 YSYEKL. With V trimmed by 4 bases and J by 7 bases, 4 bases remained unmatched. This CDR3 has 14 amino acids. The CDR3 nucleotides are TGCGCCAGCAGCCCCAGACAGGGGGCACAGCCCCAGCATTTT. This codes for CASSPRQGAQPQHF.

This chain links TRBV15 with TRBJ2-3; the D is unclear. Germline V lookup: CDR1 LNHNV, CDR2 YYDKDF (reference sequence). V shed 5 bases and J shed 0 bases, with 12 bases lying between them. The CDR3 runs 15 residues. The CDR3 region is CATSHATASTDTQYF. The CDR3 region has the DNA TGTGCCACCAGCCATGCGACGGCTAGCACAGATACGCAGTATTTT.

The CDR3 here is CASSLAEGPGGEAFF. DNA of the CDR3: TGTGCCAGCAGTTTAGCTGAAGGCCCCGGGGGTGAAGCTTTCTTT. V is TRBV12-3 or TRBV12-4 and J is TRBJ1-1, with D tentatively TRBD1 (5 bases). V was clipped by 0 bases and J by 7 bases, with 15 bases between them. This CDR3 region has 15 residues.

This clonotype was recorded a few times. The chain has TRBV9 and TRBJ2-3, with D possibly being TRBD1 or TRBD2 (5 bases each). This CDR3 spans 13 amino acids. V dropped 4 bases and J dropped 6 bases, with 12 bases sitting between them. The germline V gene has CDR1 SGDLS and CDR2 YYNGEE. DNA of the CDR3: TGTGCCAGCAGCCAATCCGGGGCCGATACGCAGTATTTT. Translating gives CASSQSGADTQYF.

This clonotype was detected many times. CDR3 sequence reads: CASSFRTSGDVTDTQYF. The CDR3 DNA follows: TGTGCCAGCAGCTTCCGTACTAGCGGGGACGTTACAGATACGCAGTATTTT. The V call is TRBV7-9, the J call TRBJ2-3; 10 nucleotides line up with TRBD2. Germline values: CDR1 SEHNR, CDR2 FQNEAQ (reference sequence). The trim removed 3 bases at V and 3 bases at J, leaving 9 bases unmatched. This CDR3 region has 17 residues.

This chain joins TRBV20-1 and TRBJ2-7; perhaps TRBD1 as D (7 bases). Trimming shortened V by 1 base and J by 5 bases, and 15 bases separated the two germline ends. Germline assignment: CDR1 DFQATT and CDR2 SNEGSKA (reference sequence). CDR3 length: 14 amino acids. The CDR3 protein is CSARVGGGQNEQYF. For the CDR3, the DNA is TGCAGTGCTAGAGTAGGAGGGGGCCAAAACGAGCAGTACTTC.

The genes are TRBV20-1 and TRBJ2-3; TRBD2 aligns across 7 bases. V shed 5 bases, J shed 6 bases, and the junction held 8 bases outside the gene matches. The CDR3 runs to 13 residues. Germline CDR1 and CDR2: DFQATT and SNEGSKA (reference sequence). The CDR3 here is CSAFPTSMDTQYF. DNA of the CDR3: TGCAGTGCTTTCCCGACTAGCATGGATACGCAGTATTTT.

The chain carries TRBV7-9 and TRBJ1-1, with D possibly matching TRBD1 (6 bases). V was cut by 1 base and J by 10 bases, with 7 bases left in between. Looked up from germline, CDR1 is SEHNR and CDR2 is FQNEAQ (reference sequence). The CDR3 covers 11 residues. CDR3 sequence reads: CASSLETGAFF. Here the CDR3 DNA reads TGTGCCAGCAGCTTAGAGACAGGAGCTTTCTTT.

The chain combines TRBV24-1 with TRBJ1-5, with D unclear. V was clipped by 3 bases and J by 6 bases, with 17 bases between them. Germline V gene sequence: CDR1 KGHDR, CDR2 SFDVKD. The CDR3 runs to 16 residues. The CDR3 protein is CATSDPSVGGSQPQHF. The CDR3 region has the DNA TGTGCCACCAGTGATCCCTCGGTGGGAGGGAGTCAGCCCCAGCATTTT.

This clonotype was picked up a small number of times. J is TRBJ2-1 and V is TRBV9; D perhaps matches TRBD1 (6 bases). With 3 bases removed from V and 4 bases from J, the gap between germline ends came to 17 bases. The CDR3 sequence is 16 residues long. Germline CDR1 reads SGDLS; CDR2 reads YYNGEE. CDR3 coding DNA: TGTGCCAGCAGCGAAAGACAGGCGGGCTTTTACAATGAGCAGTTCTTC. Translating it yields CASSERQAGFYNEQFF.

The chain recombines TRBV20-1 with TRBJ2-7; 9 bases line up with TRBD1. The CDR3 extends over 14 amino acids. Germline trimming cut 4 bases from V and 3 bases from J; bases unmatched to any gene: 7. Germline CDR1 is DFQATT and CDR2 is SNEGSKA (reference sequence). The DNA for the CDR3 is TGCAGTGCTATTCCCGGGACAGGGTACTACGAGCAGTACTTC. Its translation is CSAIPGTGYYEQYF.

The chain couples TRBV3-1 to TRBJ2-3; 7 positions agree with TRBD2. Germline V CDR1 and CDR2: LGHDT, YNNKEL (reference sequence). Trimming took 0 bases from V and 10 from J; bases not matched to a gene: 10. This CDR3 contains 15 residues. The CDR3 spells CASSQDFGLEDAQYF. Here the CDR3 DNA reads TGTGCCAGCAGCCAAGACTTCGGACTAGAGGATGCGCAGTATTTT.

The sample holds a few counts of this clonotype. The chain joins TRBV7-2 to TRBJ2-5, with D hard to call. V lost 3 bases, J lost 5 bases, and 7 bases lay in between. CDR3 length: 12 residues. Germline values: CDR1 SGHTA, CDR2 FQGNSA. Written as DNA, the CDR3 is TGTGCCAGCAGCTTCGAGGCGGAGACCCAGTACTTC. Protein product: CASSFEAETQYF.

The chain couples TRBV20-1 to TRBJ2-3; TRBD2 is a possible D gene (6 bases). This CDR3 region has 16 residues. The V and J ends lost 0 bases and 0 bases respectively, with 13 bases between them. Per germline, CDR1 DFQATT and CDR2 SNEGSKA (reference sequence). The CDR3 is CSARDQGSGSTDTQYF. CDR3 in DNA: TGCAGTGCTAGAGATCAGGGTAGCGGAAGCACAGATACGCAGTATTTT.

This clonotype came up a few times. This rearrangement joins TRBV5-1 to TRBJ1-1; D is possibly TRBD1 (5 bases). CDR1 and CDR2 (germline): SGHRS, YFSETQ. CDR3 length: 14 amino acids. Trimming shortened V by 0 bases and J by 1 base, and 7 bases separated the two germline ends. CDR3 bases: TGCGCCAGCAGCTTGGAGGGGCGGAACACTGAAGCTTTCTTT. This codes for CASSLEGRNTEAFF.